Presented here are 16 T cell receptor beta chains from one specimen sequenced in a study of cytomegalovirus exposure and HLA in healthy donors. Vbeta (60) and Jbeta (13) primers were used in the PCR. Profiled with immunoSEQ multiplex PCR; TCRdb holds only in-frame clones, not every one. This table has more than 150,000 clones, roughly 84% appearing once. The sequenced sample consisted of PBMCs. Every receptor here comes from a girl between 2 and 10 years old in good health and CMV-seropositive.

The chain joins TRBV5-1 to TRBJ1-2, with 9 nucleotides matching TRBD1. Trimming at V came to 3 bases and at J to 8 bases, leaving 17 bases not matched to a gene. The CDR3 totals 17 residues. Per germline, CDR1 SGHRS and CDR2 YFSETQ. CDR3 nucleotide sequence: TGCGCCAGCAGCTCTTATGCCCGGGACAGGGAGATGGGGGGCTACACCTTC. Translation: CASSSYARDREMGGYTF.

V gene TRBV27 combines with J gene TRBJ2-1; D perhaps matches TRBD1 (5 bases). This CDR3 comprises 15 residues. From germline, CDR1 is MNHEY and CDR2 SMNVEV (reference sequence). Trimming pared 2 bases from V and 1 base from J, leaving 9 bases between. The DNA of the CDR3 is TGTGCCAGCAGTTTAGGGGCAGTTTCCTACAATGAGCAGTTCTTC. Protein: CASSLGAVSYNEQFF.

The CDR3 nucleotides read TGTGCCGGGGGAGGGTTCGGATCTGGAAACACCATATATTTT. It codes for CAGGGFGSGNTIYF. V gene TRBV6-5 combines with J gene TRBJ1-3, with D perhaps TRBD1 (5 bases). This CDR3 spans 14 amino acids. Trimming removed 11 bases from V and 1 base from J, with 15 bases in between. CDR1 and CDR2 from the germline V gene are MNHEY and SVGAGI.

This clone has only a few counts. The chain combines TRBV2 with TRBJ1-2; TRBD1 aligns across 8 bases. The germline V gene encodes CDR1 SNHLY and CDR2 FYNNEI. V gave up 5 bases and J gave up 9 bases; unmatched junction bases: 14. This CDR3 has 15 residues. The CDR3 DNA reads TGTGCCAGCAGTTACATCGCGGACAGGGCTCACCGCTACACCTTC. Encoded protein: CASSYIADRAHRYTF.

This sequence joins TRBV27 and TRBJ1-5; D is unclear. The length of the CDR3 is 14 residues. Deletions cut 2 bases from V and 3 bases from J, with 8 bases between. Germline CDR1 and CDR2: MNHEY and SMNVEV (reference sequence). CDR3 DNA: TGTGCCAGCAGTTTAACCGGGTACAATCAGCCCCAGCATTTT. Translated: CASSLTGYNQPQHF.

The chain links TRBV30 to TRBJ2-7, with D perhaps TRBD1 (5 bases). Germline V gives CDR1 GTSNPN, CDR2 SVGIG (reference sequence). The length of the CDR3 is 16 residues. V lost 3 bases, J lost 3 bases, and 21 bases lay in between. This chain's CDR3 is CAWRGLGRSASYEQYF. The CDR3 nucleotides read TGTGCCTGGAGGGGGCTCGGCCGGTCCGCTAGCTACGAGCAGTACTTC.

The chain combines TRBV19 with TRBJ2-5, with 9 bases that match TRBD1. Trimming cost V 4 bases and J 9 bases; bases outside gene matches: 27. From germline, CDR1 is LNHDA and CDR2 SQIVND (reference sequence). The CDR3 loop spans 20 amino acids. CDR3 protein: CASSNRPQGAGLALGVAQYF. DNA of the CDR3: TGTGCCAGTAGTAACCGTCCACAGGGGGCTGGTCTAGCCCTTGGGGTGGCCCAGTACTTC. The full variable domain, rest sourced from reference TRBV19 and TRBJ2-5, is DGGITQSPKYLFRKEGQNVTLSCEQNLNHDAMYWYRQDPGQGLRLIYYSQIVNDFQKGDIAEGYSVSREKKESFPLTVTSAQKNPTAFYLCASSNRPQGAGLALGVAQYFGPGTRLLVL.

The chain couples TRBV19 to TRBJ2-7, with TRBD2 identical over 9 bases. Germline CDR1 LNHDA, CDR2 SQIVND (reference sequence). CDR3 size: 16 residues. V lost 4 bases to trimming and J lost 6 bases; unmatched junction nucleotides: 13. In nucleotides, the CDR3 is TGTGCCAGTAGTACTATATTCTTAGCGGGAGTAGGCGAGCAGTACTTC. Amino acids: CASSTIFLAGVGEQYF.

The V call is TRBV11-2, the J call TRBJ1-3, with D possibly TRBD1 on 5 matching bases. This CDR3 region has 15 residues. V gave up 1 base and J gave up 8 bases, with 15 bases separating them. From germline, CDR1 is SGHAT and CDR2 FQNNGV. CDR3 sequence reads: CASSLVVQVRDTIYF. The CDR3 DNA reads TGTGCCAGCAGCTTAGTAGTACAGGTCAGAGACACCATATATTTT.

V usage is TRBV28 and J usage is TRBJ1-5; 8 nucleotides agree with TRBD1. The CDR3 has 18 residues. The V and J ends lost 6 bases and 0 bases, in that order; junction bases with no gene match: 13. Germline lookup yields CDR1 MDHEN and CDR2 SYDVKM. CDR3 DNA: TGTGCCAGCAGCCAGGGGGCCAGAGATTACTATAGCAATCAGCCCCAGCATTTT. Translating it yields CASSQGARDYYSNQPQHF.

The chain carries TRBV4-1 and TRBJ2-2; D gene ambiguous. The V end was cut by 4 bases, the J end by 5 bases, with 11 bases between. The CDR3 loop spans 14 amino acids. Germline V gene sequence: CDR1 MGHRA, CDR2 YSYEKL. The chain's CDR3 is CASSRPLLTGELFF. DNA for the CDR3: TGCGCCAGCAGCCGCCCACTGCTGACCGGGGAGCTGTTTTTT.

V usage is TRBV28 and J usage is TRBJ2-7; 8 bases line up with TRBD2. The trim removed 5 bases at V and 3 bases at J, leaving 12 bases unmatched. Germline V gene sequence: CDR1 MDHEN, CDR2 SYDVKM. The CDR3 runs to 16 residues. CDR3 in amino acids: CASSPRGSGRFYEQYF. The CDR3 DNA reads as TGTGCCAGCAGTCCCCGGGGGAGCGGGAGATTCTACGAGCAGTACTTC.

The chain employs TRBV11-2 and TRBJ1-5; tentatively, D is TRBD1 (5 bases). Germline V gene sequence: CDR1 SGHAT, CDR2 FQNNGV. V lost 3 bases, J lost 3 bases, and 21 bases lay in between. The CDR3 spans 18 residues. CDR3 nucleotide sequence: TGTGCCAGCAGCTTTGCCGATCAGGGTTCGGGTTTCAATCAGCCCCAGCATTTT. Its translation is CASSFADQGSGFNQPQHF.

The gene calls are TRBV2 and TRBJ1-3, with D perhaps TRBD1 (6 bases). The V end was cut by 5 bases, the J end by 0 bases, with 20 bases between. Looked up from germline, CDR1 is SNHLY and CDR2 is FYNNEI. This CDR3 comprises 18 residues. The CDR3 DNA follows: TGTGCCAGCAGTCGACGACAGGACCCTATAAGCTCTGGAAACACCATATATTTT. Its translation: CASSRRQDPISSGNTIYF.

The chain links TRBV11-3 to TRBJ1-1; D is ambiguous. The CDR3 sequence is 16 residues long. Germline CDR1 reads SGHNT; CDR2 reads YENEEA. V was shortened by 0 bases and J by 3 bases, with 14 bases between the two germline ends. This CDR3 reads CASSLDSRFRDTEAFF. CDR3 coding DNA: TGTGCCAGCAGCTTAGATTCCCGTTTTCGGGACACTGAAGCTTTCTTT.

The chain joins TRBV6-5 to TRBJ1-1; 10 bases map to TRBD1. Germline V gene lookup returns CDR1 MNHEY and CDR2 SVGAGI. The ends lost 6 bases at V and 5 bases at J; junction bases unmatched: 3. The CDR3 has 13 amino acids. CDR3 loop: CASRGTGETEAFF. Written as DNA, the CDR3 is TGTGCCAGCAGGGGGACAGGGGAAACTGAAGCTTTCTTT.